Listed here are 16 T cell receptor beta chains from one sample, sequenced in a study of OX40 agonist ivuxolimab in advanced cancers. Using immunoSEQ multiplex PCR, the repertoire was profiled, and TCRdb retains in-frame clones only, with some absent. The sample consists of fewer than 100,000 clones, 87% of them appearing once. The source was CD4+ or CD8+ T cells sorted from blood, collected in a trial of the OX40 agonist ivuxolimab. Receptors were obtained from an adult with an advanced solid tumor such as melanoma, head and neck, liver or kidney cancer.

This clone was seen a handful of times. V is TRBV19 and J is TRBJ1-4, with a tentative D call TRBD1 (6 bases). Trimming removed 4 bases from V and 8 bases from J, with 14 bases in between. The CDR3 is made up of 14 amino acids. Germline V gene data show CDR1 as LNHDA and CDR2 as SQIVND (reference sequence). CDR3 sequence: CASSTGQRGEKLFF. The CDR3 nucleotides are TGTGCCAGTAGTACCGGACAGCGGGGGGAAAAACTGTTTTTT.

The chain recombines TRBV7-2 with TRBJ2-3, with 11 nucleotides matching TRBD2. CDR3 length: 16 amino acids. CDR1 SGHTA and CDR2 FQGNSA come from the germline V gene. J gave up 6 bases and V 5 bases, and 10 bases lay outside the gene matches. This chain's CDR3 is CASSHSGLAAGDTQYF. The CDR3 DNA sequence: TGTGCCAGCAGCCATTCGGGACTAGCGGCCGGCGATACGCAGTATTTT.

Comments on this clone: One junction end does not reproduce the germline sequence, and a read error may be involved. The chain is built from TRBV18 and TRBJ2-2; D is ambiguous. The CDR3 contains 14 residues. Germline assignment: CDR1 KGHSH and CDR2 LQKENI. CDR3 sequence (DNA): TGTGCCAGCTCATCACCGGAGTACGGGGGGGAGCTGTTTTTT. Amino acid sequence: CASSSPEYGGELFF.

The chain recombines TRBV6-5 with TRBJ1-2; the match to TRBD1 covers 10 bases. CDR3 length: 12 amino acids. The germline CDR1 and CDR2 sequences are MNHEY and SVGAGI. V shed 8 bases, J shed 6 bases, and the junction held 3 bases outside the gene matches. This chain's CDR3 is CASQGTGDGYTF. The CDR3 DNA reads TGTGCCAGCCAGGGGACAGGGGATGGCTACACCTTC.

The gene calls are TRBV19 and TRBJ2-2, with 8 bases aligning to TRBD2. This CDR3 comprises 15 residues. Germline values: CDR1 LNHDA, CDR2 SQIVND (reference sequence). V shed 5 bases, J shed 2 bases, and the junction held 4 bases outside the gene matches. CDR3 in amino acids: CASSLRGGNTGELFF. The CDR3 nucleotides read TGTGCCAGTAGTCTCCGGGGGGGTAACACCGGGGAGCTGTTTTTT.

This clone showed up just a few times. The chain is built from TRBV5-1 and TRBJ2-7; the D gene could be TRBD1 or TRBD2 (5 bases each). Germline lookup yields CDR1 SGHRS and CDR2 YFSETQ. V lost 1 base and J lost 0, with 11 bases in between. The CDR3 runs to 15 residues. The CDR3 DNA follows: TGCGCCAGCAGCTTGAGTGGGGGTTTCTCCTACGAGCAGTACTTC. Translating gives CASSLSGGFSYEQYF.

The chain employs TRBV9 and TRBJ1-4; D gene uncertain. Germline CDR1 and CDR2: SGDLS and YYNGEE. CDR3 length: 15 amino acids. Trimming removed 4 bases from V and 0 bases from J, with 10 bases in between. The CDR3 DNA sequence: TGTGCCAGCAGCCCAGACGGGGCAACTAATGAAAAACTGTTTTTT. Amino acid sequence: CASSPDGATNEKLFF. Complete variable domain (other parts from reference TRBV9 and TRBJ1-4): DSGVTQTPKHLITATGQRVTLRCSPRSGDLSVYWYQQSLDQGLQFLIQYYNGEERAKGNILERFSAQQFPDLHSELNLSSLELGDSALYFCASSPDGATNEKLFFGSGTQLSVL.

Comment on this clone: Other DNA variants within this sample encode the same CDR3. This chain connects TRBV11-2 to TRBJ2-7; D may match TRBD1 or TRBD2 (5 bases each). The germline V gene encodes CDR1 SGHAT and CDR2 FQNNGV. Trimming stripped 4 bases from V and 6 bases from J, with 19 bases between. The CDR3 is 15 residues long. Here the CDR3 reads CASSYPGQGVFEQYF. As DNA, the CDR3 is TGTGCCAGCAGCTATCCGGGGCAGGGCGTTTTCGAGCAGTACTTC. Filled out from reference TRBV11-2 and TRBJ2-7, the complete variable domain reads EAGVAQSPRYKIIEKRQSVAFWCNPISGHATLYWYQQILGQGPKLLIQFQNNGVVDDSQLPKDRFSAERLKGVDSTLKIQPAKLEDSAVYLCASSYPGQGVFEQYFGPGTRLTVT.

J is TRBJ2-6 and V is TRBV10-3; 9 bases are a match to TRBD1. The CDR3 consists of 15 residues. The V and J ends lost 4 bases and 2 bases, in that order; junction bases with no gene match: 0. Germline V gene sequence: CDR1 ENHRY, CDR2 SYGVKD. The CDR3 loop reads CAISGTGAGANVLTF. The DNA for the CDR3 is TGTGCCATCAGTGGGACAGGGGCTGGGGCCAACGTCCTGACTTTC.

The chain couples TRBV5-4 to TRBJ1-4; D is undetermined. Germline assignment: CDR1 SGHNT and CDR2 YYREEE (reference sequence). The V end lost 0 bases, the J end lost 6 bases, and 6 bases lay between the germline ends. The CDR3 contains 13 residues. For the CDR3, the DNA is TGTGCCAGCAGCTTGGATAGGTATGAAAAACTGTTTTTT. Amino acid sequence: CASSLDRYEKLFF.

The V call is TRBV7-2, the J call TRBJ2-7; TRBD1 matches at 7 bases. The CDR3 spans 15 residues. Germline loops: CDR1 SGHTA, CDR2 FQGNSA. Losses at the gene ends were 4 bases for V and 6 bases for J; bases not matched to a gene: 12. The DNA for the CDR3 is TGTGCCAGCAGCTACCACAGGGGAATGTGGTTCGAGCAGTACTTC. This encodes CASSYHRGMWFEQYF.

This CDR3 is CASSINGGGSQETQYF. The CDR3 region has the DNA TGTGCCAGTAGTATAAACGGGGGGGGCTCACAAGAGACCCAGTACTTC. V gene TRBV19 combines with J gene TRBJ2-5; 8 nucleotides align to TRBD2. The CDR3 has 16 residues. CDR1 is LNHDA and CDR2 is SQIVND in the germline V gene (reference sequence). The J segment lost 2 bases and the V segment lost 2 bases, leaving 7 bases of the junction unmatched.

The V and J genes are TRBV19 and TRBJ2-3; D unclear. Trimming cost V 9 bases and J 4 bases, with 17 bases left between them. Germline CDR1 LNHDA, CDR2 SQIVND (reference sequence). The CDR3 is made up of 14 amino acids. CDR3 amino acids: CASQLGWQADTQYF. The CDR3 bases are TGTGCCAGCCAGTTGGGTTGGCAGGCAGATACGCAGTATTTT.

Only a few counts were recorded for this clone. The genes are TRBV19 and TRBJ2-3; D unclear. Trimming took 1 base from V and 8 from J, leaving 13 bases between them. CDR1 is LNHDA, CDR2 SQIVND, per germline (reference sequence). The CDR3 runs 14 residues. DNA for the CDR3: TGTGCCAGTAGTATAGTTGGTGCCTTAGGTACGCAGTATTTT. Protein product: CASSIVGALGTQYF.

This clone was seen only a few times. The rearrangement links TRBV9 to TRBJ1-1, with TRBD1 identical over 8 bases. CDR3 length: 13 amino acids. Germline V gives CDR1 SGDLS, CDR2 YYNGEE. V lost 0 bases, J lost 7 bases, and 2 bases stayed unmatched. The CDR3 nucleotides are TGTGCCAGCAGCGTAGTGACAGGGGTTGAAGCTTTCTTT. Protein sequence: CASSVVTGVEAFF.

V usage is TRBV5-4 and J usage is TRBJ1-1, with a tentative D call TRBD1 (5 bases). The V gene lost 5 bases and the J gene lost 7 bases, with 18 bases spanning the gap. Per germline, CDR1 SGHNT and CDR2 YYREEE (reference sequence). This CDR3 has 14 amino acids. The CDR3 bases are TGTGCCAGCAGTTCCTCTGACAGCCGGATTGAAGCTTTCTTT. Translating it yields CASSSSDSRIEAFF.